The T cell receptor beta chain described here comes from a study of OX40 agonist ivuxolimab in advanced cancers. The study in broad terms: The costimulatory receptor OX40 (CD134) was targeted by ivuxolimab, a fully human IgG2 agonistic monoclonal antibody. Intravenous ivuxolimab was administered to patients every 2 weeks at six dose levels: 0.01, 0.1, 0.3, 1.5, 3 and 10 mg/kg. Of the 50 or so patients in dose escalation, about 20 had hepatocellular carcinoma, around 15 had melanoma, 9 had renal cell carcinoma and 9 had head and neck cancer. In the dose-escalation cohort, 75% to 85% of patients were male, and the mean age was roughly 56 years with a range of roughly 20 to 80. Patients were allowed to have had prior anti-PD-1, anti-PD-L1 or anti-CTLA-4 therapy, and approximately 40% of the dose-escalation patients had previously received checkpoint inhibitors. Partial responses were achieved by three dose-escalation patients, of whom one had hepatocellular carcinoma and two had cutaneous melanoma. The point of sequencing TCRbeta in the periphery was to test whether ivuxolimab changed TCR sequence diversity and drove clonal T-cell expansion. The paper describes the monotherapy dose-escalation part (N of about 50 patients) of the phase I trial of ivuxolimab. Study-level results and caveats: In the 0.1-3.0 mg/kg groups, partial responders were among the patients with the lowest normalized peripheral clonal expansion, particularly in CD8+ T cells. Which antigens the clonally expanded peripheral T cells were specific for was not determined. At doses from 0.1 to 3.0 mg/kg, clonal expansion was seen in both CD4+ and CD8+ blood T cells between baseline and week 6. Low levels of normalized T-cell clonal expansion were also seen in some nonresponding patients. After ivuxolimab, expanded clones were on average more numerous among CD8+ T cells than among CD4+ T cells.

Genomic DNA was isolated from the sorted cells so that the TCRbeta CDR3 region could be sequenced. The immunoSEQ Assay was used to sequence the TCRbeta CDR3 regions. Held by TCRdb, this immuneACCESS table contains in-frame sequences only and omits some clones. Under half of the omission traces to an unresolved V gene where checked; the cause of the rest is unknown. Present in this sample are roughly 6,300 clones, roughly 80% of which were seen just once. Together, the top ten hold 20% to 25% of the sample. Trimming leaves V shorter by 10 bases and J shorter by 0 bases, with the junction holding 16 bases beyond the gene matches. The CDR3 starts with the cysteine, ends with the phenylalanine, and has 18 residues. The CDR3 DNA has 54 bases and is translated from base 1. Looking up the germline V gene (reference sequence) yields CDR1 MNHEY and CDR2 SMNVEV. Patients with a history of autoimmune disease or receiving systemic immunosuppression were excluded from the trial. In every dose cohort, peripheral blood was drawn for TCR sequencing at baseline, cycle 4 day 1, and cycle 7 day 1. The samples were drawn from a first-in-human, open-label, multicenter phase I dose-escalation trial of ivuxolimab. Adults with locally advanced or metastatic melanoma, renal cell carcinoma, hepatocellular carcinoma or head and neck squamous cell carcinoma were enrolled in the trial. CD4+ and CD8+ T cells were sorted separately from peripheral blood before TCR sequencing.

As to this clone: No cognate antigen has been identified for it. No clone much larger than this one lies a single base away; base qualities are absent.

This TCR was recovered from an adult with an advanced solid tumor such as melanoma, head and neck, liver or kidney cancer. Sequencing used CD4+ or CD8+ T cells sorted from blood, obtained in a trial of the OX40 agonist ivuxolimab. Recombination joined TRBV27 with TRBJ2-2; TRBD2 lines up with 8 middle nucleotides. Here is the DNA: TGTGCCACCCTCAGTTTAACATCGGGAGGGGCGAACACCGGGGAGCTGTTTTTT. It codes for CATLSLTSGGANTGELFF.